These 26 T cell receptor beta chains were all obtained from the same sample, sequenced in a study of PD-1 blockade in classical Hodgkin lymphoma. Patients all relapsed after autologous stem cell transplantation, and there was variation in brentuximab vedotin exposure. Only in-frame clones appear in the TCRdb table, and some are missing; sequencing was by immunoSEQ multiplex PCR. Of roughly 22,000 clones in the sample, around two thirds were seen once. The material was peripheral blood mononuclear cells (PBMCs), obtained at baseline. Receptors were obtained from a human donor with classical Hodgkin lymphoma.

In nucleotides, the CDR3 is TGCGCCAGCAGCTTGGGGGGGCTCATGGATTCACCCCTCCACTTT. Translated: CASSLGGLMDSPLHF. The rearrangement uses TRBV5-1 and TRBJ1-6; D perhaps matches TRBD1 (6 bases). The ends were cut back, 0 bases at V and 8 bases at J, with 12 bases in the middle. Germline CDR1 is SGHRS and CDR2 is YFSETQ. The length of the CDR3 is 15 residues. Looking up the rest from reference TRBV5-1 and TRBJ1-6 gives the full variable domain: KAGVTQTPRYLIKTRGQQVTLSCSPISGHRSVSWYQQTPGQGLQFLFEYFSETQRNKGNFPGRFSGRQFSNSRSEMNVSTLELGDSALYLCASSLGGLMDSPLHFGNGTRLTVT.

This rearrangement joins TRBV28 to TRBJ1-4, with no clear D. The V gene lost 5 bases and the J gene lost 3 bases, with 13 bases spanning the gap. This CDR3 spans 15 amino acids. CDR1 and CDR2 from the germline V gene are MDHEN and SYDVKM. CDR3 nucleotides: TGTGCCAGCAGTAGGGCCCCTACACCTAATGAAAAACTGTTTTTT. It yields the protein CASSRAPTPNEKLFF. Variable domain in full (rest from reference TRBV28 and TRBJ1-4): DVKVTQSSRYLVKRTGEKVFLECVQDMDHENMFWYRQDPGLGLRLIYFSYDVKMKEKGDIPEGYSVSREKKERFSLILESASTNQTSMYLCASSRAPTPNEKLFFGSGTQLSVL.

Worth noting for this clone: The junction shows a germline mismatch at one end, possibly a read error. The V call is TRBV11-2, the J call TRBJ2-2; TRBD2 matches 11 bases. CDR3 length equals 15 residues. Germline CDR1 SGHAT, CDR2 FQNNGV. The CDR3 protein is CASSLAGGSTGELFF. The CDR3 DNA reads TGTGCCAGCAGTTTAGCGGGAGGGTCCACCGGGGAGCTGTTTTTT.

The gene calls are TRBV6-6 and TRBJ2-3; the match to TRBD2 covers 11 bases. Trimming cost V 2 bases and J 7 bases; bases outside gene matches: 5. CDR1 and CDR2 (germline): MNHNY, SVGAGI (reference sequence). The CDR3 contains 15 residues. The CDR3 sequence is CASSYLGTSGNTQYF. The CDR3 DNA reads as TGTGCCAGCAGTTACCTTGGGACTAGCGGTAATACGCAGTATTTT.

V gene TRBV6-5 combines with J gene TRBJ2-5; 10 bases are shared with TRBD2. The CDR3 has 16 amino acids. V was clipped by 1 base and J by 4 bases; unmatched bases: 6. The germline gives CDR1 MNHEY, CDR2 SVGAGI. CDR3 region: CASSYLLAGVGETQYF. The CDR3 DNA reads TGTGCCAGCAGTTACTTGCTAGCGGGGGTAGGAGAGACCCAGTACTTC.

This chain uses TRBV9 with TRBJ2-2, with a weak D call TRBD2 (6 bases). This CDR3 spans 15 amino acids. With 7 bases removed from V and 0 bases from J, the gap between germline ends came to 13 bases. Germline CDR1 reads SGDLS; CDR2 reads YYNGEE. The CDR3 nucleotides are TGTGCCAGCTCCCGGGACTCTTCGAACACCGGGGAGCTGTTTTTT. Protein: CASSRDSSNTGELFF.

The chain combines TRBV25-1 with TRBJ2-1; 7 nucleotides line up with TRBD2. The junction had 11 bases not matched to a gene; V was cut back by 1 base and J by 2 bases. The length of the CDR3 is 18 residues. In germline, CDR1 is MGHDK, CDR2 SYGVNS. CDR3 DNA sequence: TGTGCCAGCAGTGAATTCCCCGGGGGGAGTGAGGCCTACAATGAGCAGTTCTTC. Translated, it gives CASSEFPGGSEAYNEQFF. Together with reference TRBV25-1 and TRBJ2-1, the CDR3 gives the full variable domain: EADIYQTPRYLVIGTGKKITLECSQTMGHDKMYWYQQDPGMELHLIHYSYGVNSTEKGDLSSESTVSRIRTEHFPLTLESARPSHTSQYLCASSEFPGGSEAYNEQFFGPGTRLTVL.

The chain uses TRBV7-9 and TRBJ2-5; D remains ambiguous. CDR3 length: 14 amino acids. Germline CDR1 reads SEHNR; CDR2 reads FQNEAQ (reference sequence). Trimming took off 7 bases at V and 2 bases at J, with 14 bases between the two ends. The CDR3: CASTFEVLQETQYF. CDR3 in DNA: TGTGCCAGCACCTTTGAAGTACTACAAGAGACCCAGTACTTC.

The chain links TRBV7-2 to TRBJ1-1, with TRBD1 as a possible D gene (5 bases). With 1 base removed from V and 1 base from J, the gap between germline ends came to 10 bases. Per the germline V gene, CDR1 is SGHTA and CDR2 is FQGNSA. This CDR3 is 15 amino acids long. CDR3 coding DNA: TGTGCCAGCAGCTTAGTGACAGACAAGAACACTGAAGCTTTCTTT. It is translated as CASSLVTDKNTEAFF.

This chain links TRBV11-3 with TRBJ2-7; D might be TRBD1 (6 bases). There are 16 residues in the CDR3. Germline V gene sequence: CDR1 SGHNT, CDR2 YENEEA. V lost 5 bases and J 5 bases, leaving 22 bases between the germline ends. The DNA for the CDR3 is TGTGCCAGCAGCAAAGAGGGGACAAGTGGGATCGACGAGCAGTACTTC. Translated: CASSKEGTSGIDEQYF.

The chain is built from TRBV30 and TRBJ2-7; 8 bases match TRBD2. The CDR3 totals 14 residues. The V segment lost 0 bases and the J segment 3 bases; nucleotides outside the gene matches: 4. In germline, CDR1 is GTSNPN, CDR2 SVGIG (reference sequence). The CDR3 sequence is CAWSVGAGVYEQYF. In nucleotides, the CDR3 is TGTGCCTGGAGTGTCGGAGCGGGGGTCTACGAGCAGTACTTC.

The chain is built from TRBV9 and TRBJ2-1; 10 bases line up with TRBD1. Germline V lookup: CDR1 SGDLS, CDR2 YYNGEE. The CDR3 has 17 amino acids. V was pared by 0 bases and J by 7 bases, with 10 bases of the junction left unmatched. The CDR3, as DNA: TGTGCCAGCAGCGTAGAGGAGGGACAGGGGCCTTGGAATGAGCAGTTCTTC. It specifies CASSVEEGQGPWNEQFF.

On this clone: Other nucleotide sequences from this sample produce the same CDR3. The J gene is TRBJ2-7, the V gene TRBV7-6; D is unclear. The ends were cut back, 5 bases at V and 0 bases at J, with 11 bases in the middle. The CDR3 has 14 amino acids. Germline-derived CDR1 and CDR2 are SGHVS and FNYEAQ. CDR3 sequence: CASSRLVSSYEQYF. The CDR3 region has the DNA TGTGCCAGCAGCCGACTTGTTAGCTCCTACGAGCAGTACTTC.

This clone was seen only a few times. The chain recombines TRBV27 with TRBJ1-6; D not certain. The CDR3 runs 12 residues. Germline CDR1 and CDR2: MNHEY and SMNVEV (reference sequence). Deletions cut 6 bases from V and 6 bases from J, with 6 bases between. The DNA for the CDR3 is TGTGCCAGCAGCCCCATTAATTCACCCCTCCACTTT. Translating it yields CASSPINSPLHF.

The rearrangement uses TRBV2 and TRBJ2-7; D is unclear. Germline V gives CDR1 SNHLY, CDR2 FYNNEI. Deletions cut 8 bases from V and 4 bases from J, with 15 bases between. This CDR3 is built from 13 residues. CDR3 in DNA: TGTGCCAGCTGCCTTCTACCGCTGTACGAGCAGTACTTC. This gives the protein CASCLLPLYEQYF.

This chain connects TRBV10-3 to TRBJ1-3, with 7 bases matching TRBD1. With V trimmed by 5 bases and J by 0 bases, 1 base remained unmatched. CDR1 is ENHRY and CDR2 is SYGVKD in the germline V gene. The CDR3 extends over 14 amino acids. In nucleotides, the CDR3 is TGTGCCATCAGTAGGGACAGCTCTGGAAACACCATATATTTT. Its translation is CAISRDSSGNTIYF.

This clone has more than one count but fewer than ten. V and J are TRBV9 and TRBJ2-7, with 8 bases fitting TRBD2. The ends lost 3 bases at V and 6 bases at J; junction bases unmatched: 11. The CDR3 is 15 residues long. The germline gives CDR1 SGDLS, CDR2 YYNGEE. The CDR3 DNA reads as TGTGCCAGCAGCGCGGGGGGGACTGGAACTTTCGAGCAGTACTTC. Protein product: CASSAGGTGTFEQYF.

This clone showed up just a few times. The chain carries TRBV28 and TRBJ2-1; D is unresolved. CDR3 length equals 13 residues. Germline V lookup: CDR1 MDHEN, CDR2 SYDVKM. Trimming stripped 2 bases from V and 5 bases from J, with 7 bases between. CDR3 amino acids: CASSLSENNEQFF. Written as DNA, the CDR3 is TGTGCCAGCAGTTTAAGTGAGAACAATGAGCAGTTCTTC.

The chain links TRBV4-1 to TRBJ1-2, with D maybe TRBD1 (6 bases). CDR3 size: 15 residues. Germline lookup yields CDR1 MGHRA and CDR2 YSYEKL. Trimming took 1 base from V and 5 from J, leaving 14 bases between them. Here the CDR3 DNA reads TGCGCCAGCAGCCAAGGGTTAGGGGGGGGGTATGGCTACACCTTC. Protein: CASSQGLGGGYGYTF.

The genes are TRBV14 and TRBJ1-1; the match to TRBD1 covers 10 bases. The germline CDR1 and CDR2 sequences are SGHDN and FVKESK. V lost 1 base and J lost 3; bases outside the gene matches: 8. The CDR3 loop spans 17 amino acids. In DNA form, the CDR3 reads TGTGCCAGCAGCCAAGGAGGAGACAGGGGGCGATACACTGAAGCTTTCTTT. Protein sequence: CASSQGGDRGRYTEAFF. Supplemented by reference TRBV14 and TRBJ1-1, the full variable domain reads EAGVTQFPSHSVIEKGQTVTLRCDPISGHDNLYWYRRVMGKEIKFLLHFVKESKQDESGMPNNRFLAERTGGTYSTLKVQPAELEDSGVYFCASSQGGDRGRYTEAFFGQGTRLTVV.

The V call is TRBV15, the J call TRBJ2-3; D is possibly TRBD1 or TRBD2 (5 bases each). CDR3 size: 13 residues. V lost 1 base, J lost 8 bases, and 10 bases lay in between. CDR1 is LNHNV and CDR2 is YYDKDF in the germline V gene (reference sequence). CDR3 sequence: CATSRAGLGTQYF. CDR3 nucleotides: TGTGCCACCAGCAGAGCGGGGCTGGGTACGCAGTATTTT.

The CDR3 reads CASSVQGLTYTEAFF. CDR3 DNA sequence: TGTGCCAGCAGCGTACAGGGGTTAACATACACTGAAGCTTTCTTT. The rearrangement uses TRBV28 and TRBJ1-1; 7 nucleotides match TRBD1. In germline, CDR1 is MDHEN, CDR2 SYDVKM. V shed 6 bases, J shed 3 bases, and the junction held 10 bases outside the gene matches. The CDR3 consists of 15 residues.

This chain links TRBV19 with TRBJ1-5, with D tentatively TRBD1 (5 bases). Germline-derived CDR1 and CDR2 are LNHDA and SQIVND (reference sequence). The V end lost 1 base, the J end lost 4 bases, and 17 bases lay between the germline ends. The CDR3 spans 17 residues. CDR3 loop: CASSIVRGRVTNQPQHF. The CDR3 bases are TGTGCCAGTAGTATAGTGAGAGGCAGGGTAACTAATCAGCCCCAGCATTTT.

The chain employs TRBV7-9 and TRBJ2-3; 7 bases match TRBD1. CDR1 is SEHNR, CDR2 FQNEAQ, per germline (reference sequence). The CDR3 runs 13 residues. J lost 5 bases, V lost 2 bases, and 1 base had no gene match. The CDR3 protein is CASSLYRGDTQYF. The CDR3 DNA is TGTGCCAGCAGCTTATACAGGGGAGATACGCAGTATTTT.

The J gene is TRBJ1-4, the V gene TRBV6-5; no clear D gene. This CDR3 comprises 13 residues. Germline V gene sequence: CDR1 MNHEY, CDR2 SVGAGI. V dropped 10 bases and J dropped 5 bases, with 14 bases sitting between them. The CDR3 DNA follows: TGTGCCACCAAGACCGTTCGAAATGAAAAACTGTTTTTT. This codes for CATKTVRNEKLFF.

This chain uses TRBV15 with TRBJ2-3; D gene uncertain. Germline assignment: CDR1 LNHNV and CDR2 YYDKDF (reference sequence). This CDR3 contains 14 residues. Trimming removed 5 bases at V and 2 bases at J, with 11 bases between. The CDR3 here is CATSPARFTDTQYF. Written as DNA, the CDR3 is TGTGCCACCAGCCCGGCACGGTTCACAGATACGCAGTATTTT.